This is a list of T cell receptor beta chains from one sample in a study of cytomegalovirus exposure and HLA in healthy donors. TCRdb's copy holds only in-frame clones and misses some; the assay was immunoSEQ multiplex PCR. The sample table sets out approximately 210,000 clones. Sequenced material: PBMCs. Source of these receptors: a woman aged 25 to 39 in good health and CMV-seropositive. Each CDR3 is given with its conserved first and last residue. D genes are given only for firm matches.

j_call | d_call | v_call | cdr3_nt | cdr3_aa
TRBJ2-1 | TRBD2 | TRBV28 | TGTGCCAGCAGTCCAGGACTAGCGGGTTTCTCCTACAATGAGCAGTTCTTC | CASSPGLAGFSYNEQFF
TRBJ2-7 | TRBD2 | TRBV4-1 | TGCGCCAGCAGCCACTATTTTGCGGGAGATAGGCGCTTGGAGCAGTACTTC | CASSHYFAGDRRLEQYF
TRBJ2-4 | . | TRBV19 | TGTGCCAGTAGTAAGGGACATGCAAACATTCAGTACTTC | CASSKGHANIQYF
TRBJ1-1 | TRBD1 | TRBV10-1 | TGCGCCAGCAGTGAGGCGCAGGGGGCTACTGAAGCTTTCTTT | CASSEAQGATEAFF
TRBJ2-1 | TRBD1 | TRBV19 | TGTGCCAGTAGTATAGACAGGGGGCTGAGGAATGAGCAGTTCTTC | CASSIDRGLRNEQFF
TRBJ2-1 | TRBD2 | TRBV15 | TGTGCCACCAGCCCCGGGAGCGGGGGGGCCAGGGCCGAGCAGTTCTTC | CATSPGSGGARAEQFF
TRBJ1-1 | TRBD1 | TRBV28 | TGTGCCAGCAGTTTAGCCCAGGGGGCTACTGAAGCTTTCTTT | CASSLAQGATEAFF
TRBJ2-7 | . | TRBV4-3 | TGCGCCAGCAGCCAAGAATTGAATCTCAGATACGAGCAGTACTTC | CASSQELNLRYEQYF
TRBJ2-3 | . | TRBV4-1 | TGCGCCAGCAGCCAAGAAGGAGGGGCTCGGGGGACAGATACGCAGTATTTT | CASSQEGGARGTDTQYF
TRBJ2-3 | TRBD2 | TRBV6-6 | TGTGCCAGCAGCGATGCTCGGCGGGGGGACACAGATACGCAGTATTTT | CASSDARRGDTDTQYF
TRBJ2-3 | TRBD1 | TRBV5-4 | TGTGCCAGCAGCTTGGCTAGACAGGGACCAGATACGCAGTATTTT | CASSLARQGPDTQYF
TRBJ1-1 | . | TRBV28 | TGTGCCAGCATCCCTTACGAGAGGGGGATGAACACTGAAGCTTTCTTT | CASIPYERGMNTEAFF
TRBJ1-1 | . | TRBV27 | TGTGCCAGCAGTATCATCTCCAGGGATCACACTGAAGCTTTCTTT | CASSIISRDHTEAFF
TRBJ2-4 | TRBD2 | TRBV19 | TGTGCCAGTAGTCCGGGACTAGCGGGAGTAAACATTCAGTACTTC | CASSPGLAGVNIQYF
TRBJ1-1 | TRBD1 | TRBV6-1 | TGTGCCAGCAGTACGTTCAGGGGGACTGAAGCTTTCTTT | CASSTFRGTEAFF
TRBJ1-2 | . | TRBV5-1 | TGCGCCAGCAGCTTGTCAGGGTCTGACTATGGCTACACCTTC | CASSLSGSDYGYTF
TRBJ2-7 | TRBD2 | TRBV27 | TGTGCCAGCAGTTTTGGGGGAGGGGCCGAGCAGTACTTC | CASSFGGGAEQYF
TRBJ1-3 | . | TRBV7-8 | TGTGCCAGCAGCTTATACAGGTCCTCCTATAATTTCTCTGGAAACACCATATATTTT | CASSLYRSSYNFSGNTIYF
TRBJ2-1 | . | TRBV6-5 | TGTGCCAGCAGCATAACTAGCTATAACTACAATGAGCAGTTCTTC | CASSITSYNYNEQFF
TRBJ2-2 | TRBD1 | TRBV11-2 | TGTGCCGGCGCGTTACAGGGGGCCACCGGGGAGCTGTTTTTT | CAGALQGATGELFF
TRBJ1-6 | . | TRBV1 | TGCACCAGCAGCCAAGACTCCGCGCGGCGCGGGAACTCCTATAATTCACCCCTCCACTTT | CTSSQDSARRGNSYNSPLHF
TRBJ2-7 | TRBD1 | TRBV19 | TGTGCCAGTAGCCTTGCGGACAGGGTTAGCGAGCAGTACTTC | CASSLADRVSEQYF
TRBJ1-1 | . | TRBV6-5 | TGTGCCAGCAGTTACTCATCACGGACTATTAGAGCTTTCTTT | CASSYSSRTIRAFF
TRBJ1-2 | . | TRBV6-1 | TGTGCCAGCAGTGAGGTACAGGGTCCCTATGGCTACACCTTC | CASSEVQGPYGYTF
TRBJ1-6 | . | TRBV14 | TGTGCCAGCAGCCGAGGTTTTGGCGGGTCACCCCTCCACTTT | CASSRGFGGSPLHF
TRBJ1-2 | . | TRBV11-2 | TGTGCCAGCAGCTTAGCTGGACTGAGTTTCTATGGCTACACCTTC | CASSLAGLSFYGYTF
TRBJ1-1 | . | TRBV6-5 | TGTGCCAGTCTACGATCGGACAGTGAAGCTTTCTTT | CASLRSDSEAFF
TRBJ1-5 | . | TRBV7-9 | TGTGCCAGCAGCTTAGGGGATCCTGGGGCAGGTCAGCCCCAGCATTTT | CASSLGDPGAGQPQHF